The 32 T cell receptor beta chains in this list originate from one sample, sequenced in a study of blood T cell repertoires in COVID-19. Sequencing used immunoSEQ multiplex PCR; TCRdb keeps in-frame clones, though not all of them. The data show about 410,000 clones, around nine tenths seen once. The sequenced material came from peripheral blood. Every receptor here comes from a woman aged 40 to 55 with COVID-19, enrolled during active disease.

The chain combines TRBV18 with TRBJ2-6; TRBD1 matches 7 bases. The CDR3 loop spans 15 amino acids. CDR1 and CDR2 (germline): KGHSH, LQKENI. V gave up 1 base and J gave up 6 bases; unmatched junction bases: 3. The CDR3 sequence is CASSPQGAVANVLTF. The CDR3 coding sequence is TGTGCCAGCTCACCACAGGGGGCAGTGGCCAACGTCCTGACTTTC.

This clone was observed a single time. The chain has TRBV7-2 and TRBJ1-4, with D uncertain. The germline V gene encodes CDR1 SGHTA and CDR2 FQGNSA. Trimming stripped 6 bases from V and 6 bases from J, with 11 bases between. The CDR3 contains 13 residues. CDR3 protein: CASRQWEDEKLFF. CDR3 in DNA: TGTGCCAGCAGGCAGTGGGAGGATGAAAAACTGTTTTTT.

V is TRBV5-1 and J is TRBJ2-3; the D gene is possibly TRBD2 (5 bases). V shed 8 bases and J shed 2 bases, with 15 bases lying between them. The germline V gene encodes CDR1 SGHRS and CDR2 YFSETQ. This CDR3 contains 14 residues. The CDR3 nucleotides are TGCGCCAGTACTCGGCGGGTGGACACAGATACGCAGTATTTT. This sequence encodes CASTRRVDTDTQYF.

The J gene is TRBJ2-3, the V gene TRBV7-2; 7 nucleotides align to TRBD1. This CDR3 has 15 residues. V shed 5 bases and J 1 base; nucleotides not matched to a gene: 6. Germline CDR1 is SGHTA and CDR2 is FQGNSA. The CDR3 loop reads CASSMTGSGTDTQYF. CDR3 sequence (DNA): TGTGCCAGCAGCATGACAGGGTCGGGCACAGATACGCAGTATTTT.

The chain combines TRBV2 with TRBJ1-2; the D is unclear. Between the trimmed V and J ends, which lost 0 bases and 7 bases, there was a span of 15 bases. Germline CDR1 and CDR2: SNHLY and FYNNEI. The CDR3 loop spans 15 amino acids. The CDR3 spells CASSEARRALAGYTF. As DNA, the CDR3 is TGTGCCAGCAGTGAAGCAAGGAGGGCCTTAGCTGGCTACACCTTC. The complete variable domain, with remaining parts taken from reference TRBV2 and TRBJ1-2, reads EPEVTQTPSHQVTQMGQEVILRCVPISNHLYFYWYRQILGQKVEFLVSFYNNEISEKSEIFDDQFSVERPDGSNFTLKIRSTKLEDSAMYFCASSEARRALAGYTFGSGTRLTVV.

This rearrangement joins TRBV30 to TRBJ2-5; weak D call: TRBD1 (6 bases). The CDR3 spans 13 residues. Germline V gene data show CDR1 as GTSNPN and CDR2 as SVGIG (reference sequence). The V and J ends lost 4 bases and 2 bases respectively, with 11 bases between them. The CDR3 DNA reads TGTGCCTGGAATAGGGACATACAAGAGACCCAGTACTTC. Protein: CAWNRDIQETQYF.

The chain couples TRBV7-9 to TRBJ1-2; D ambiguous. V shed 1 base and J shed 5 bases, with 20 bases lying between them. This CDR3 spans 17 amino acids. Germline-derived CDR1 and CDR2 are SEHNR and FQNEAQ (reference sequence). The CDR3 protein is CASSLVFAGETDYGYTF. For the CDR3, the DNA is TGTGCCAGCAGCTTAGTCTTCGCGGGAGAGACGGATTATGGCTACACCTTC.

V usage is TRBV29-1 and J usage is TRBJ1-6; D may be TRBD1 (5 bases). The V end lost 5 bases, the J end lost 6 bases, and 14 bases lay between the germline ends. The V gene's germline CDR1 is SQVTM and CDR2 ANQGSEA. This CDR3 has 14 residues. The DNA for the CDR3 is TGCAGCGTTCGCTTGACGACAGCTAATTCACCCCTCCACTTT. Protein: CSVRLTTANSPLHF.

The chain links TRBV10-3 to TRBJ1-6, with D possibly being TRBD1 (6 bases). V was trimmed by 6 bases and J by 10 bases, leaving 13 bases between them. Looked up from germline, CDR1 is ENHRY and CDR2 is SYGVKD. This CDR3 contains 13 residues. CDR3 residues: CAISGQLASPLHF. The CDR3 DNA is TGTGCCATCAGCGGACAGTTAGCCTCACCCCTCCACTTT.

The V and J genes are TRBV28 and TRBJ1-4; 9 positions agree with TRBD1. V shed 6 bases, J shed 3 bases, and the junction held 11 bases outside the gene matches. Germline assignment: CDR1 MDHEN and CDR2 SYDVKM. The CDR3 runs to 17 residues. The chain's CDR3 is CASRIRDREYANEKLFF. CDR3 in DNA: TGTGCCAGCAGAATCCGGGACAGGGAATATGCTAATGAAAAACTGTTTTTT.

A single count supports this clone. This rearrangement joins TRBV19 to TRBJ2-7; 7 bases fit TRBD1. V lost 4 bases and J lost 3; bases outside the gene matches: 6. Germline CDR1 is LNHDA and CDR2 is SQIVND (reference sequence). The CDR3 has 14 amino acids. CDR3: CASSTARDSYEQYF. In nucleotides, the CDR3 is TGTGCCAGTAGTACCGCACGGGACAGCTACGAGCAGTACTTC.

J is TRBJ1-1 and V is TRBV4-3; D gene unclear. The CDR3 loop spans 13 amino acids. Germline lookup yields CDR1 LGHNA and CDR2 YSLEER. The V end lost 0 bases, the J end lost 6 bases, and 8 bases lay between the germline ends. CDR3 in DNA: TGCGCCAGCAGCCAAGATTTATCGGCTGAAGCTTTCTTT. It encodes CASSQDLSAEAFF.

V is TRBV11-2 and J is TRBJ2-1, with 12 bases lining up with TRBD2. CDR3 length: 17 residues. After removal of 1 base from V and 7 bases from J, the junction contained 8 bases not matched to a gene. Per the germline V gene, CDR1 is SGHAT and CDR2 is FQNNGV. CDR3 DNA: TGTGCCAGCAGCTTAGCCAGGGGACTAGCGGGCAGGAATGAGCAGTTCTTC. Its translation is CASSLARGLAGRNEQFF. Filled out from reference TRBV11-2 and TRBJ2-1, the complete variable domain reads EAGVAQSPRYKIIEKRQSVAFWCNPISGHATLYWYQQILGQGPKLLIQFQNNGVVDDSQLPKDRFSAERLKGVDSTLKIQPAKLEDSAVYLCASSLARGLAGRNEQFFGPGTRLTVL.

This clone was recorded once. This rearrangement joins TRBV5-6 to TRBJ1-4, with D perhaps matching TRBD1 (5 bases). Germline CDR1 SGHDT, CDR2 YYEEEE. V was cut by 4 bases and J by 5 bases, with 12 bases left in between. The CDR3 is 14 amino acids. The chain's CDR3 is CASSLGRSNEKLFF. CDR3 sequence (DNA): TGTGCCAGCAGCCTGGGACGGAGCAATGAAAAACTGTTTTTT.

The chain employs TRBV7-6 and TRBJ2-3; 11 positions match TRBD2. This CDR3 region has 16 residues. Per the germline V gene, CDR1 is SGHVS and CDR2 is FNYEAQ. V shed 5 bases, J shed 2 bases, and the junction held 6 bases outside the gene matches. Here the CDR3 DNA reads TGTGCCAGCAGCATATTAGCGGGGGGGGACACAGATACGCAGTATTTT. Translation gives CASSILAGGDTDTQYF.

The chain carries TRBV7-9 and TRBJ2-7; 12 bases are a match to TRBD2. This CDR3 has 16 residues. V lost 6 bases, J lost 3 bases, and 9 bases stayed unmatched. CDR1 is SEHNR, CDR2 FQNEAQ, per germline (reference sequence). DNA of the CDR3: TGTGCCAGCAGTGCCGACCTGACTAGCGGGAGCTACGAGCAGTACTTC. Translating gives CASSADLTSGSYEQYF.

This clone was picked up a small number of times. The rearrangement joins TRBV6-1 to TRBJ1-5; weak D call: TRBD1 (5 bases). Trimming took 3 bases from V and 4 from J, leaving 19 bases between them. Germline values: CDR1 MNHNS, CDR2 SASEGT. The CDR3 is made up of 17 amino acids. DNA of the CDR3: TGTGCCAGCAGTGAGCACCGAACAGGAAGGGCTAATCAGCCCCAGCATTTT. Translation gives CASSEHRTGRANQPQHF.

The genes are TRBV7-5 and TRBJ2-7; the D call TRBD1 from the table was never checked on the DNA. TRBV7-5 is given as a pseudogene. The CDR3 is 16 residues long. Here the CDR3 reads CARSPARGQEGYEQYF. The CDR3 DNA is TGTGCCAGAAGCCCCGCGAGGGGGCAAGAGGGCTACGAGCAGTACTTC.

The chain recombines TRBV9 with TRBJ2-1, with 9 nucleotides matching TRBD2. V was clipped by 2 bases and J by 0 bases; unmatched bases: 9. From germline, CDR1 is SGDLS and CDR2 YYNGEE. The CDR3 loop spans 18 amino acids. CDR3 sequence reads: CASSVQAGGSSSYNEQFF. DNA of the CDR3: TGTGCCAGCAGCGTGCAAGCGGGGGGCTCGAGCTCCTACAATGAGCAGTTCTTC. The full variable domain, in which reference TRBV9 and TRBJ2-1 provide the parts outside the CDR3, is DSGVTQTPKHLITATGQRVTLRCSPRSGDLSVYWYQQSLDQGLQFLIQYYNGEERAKGNILERFSAQQFPDLHSELNLSSLELGDSALYFCASSVQAGGSSSYNEQFFGPGTRLTVL.

This clone showed up just once. The V and J genes are TRBV18 and TRBJ1-3; D is perhaps TRBD1 (6 bases). Trimming stripped 3 bases from V and 1 base from J, with 13 bases between. The CDR3 is made up of 16 amino acids. Germline values: CDR1 KGHSH, CDR2 LQKENI. The CDR3 region is CASSPWTDPSGNTIYF. In nucleotides, the CDR3 is TGTGCCAGCTCACCCTGGACAGACCCTTCTGGAAACACCATATATTTT.

V is TRBV6-4 and J is TRBJ1-6; D is undetermined. V lost 3 bases and J lost 10, with 13 bases in between. Germline CDR1 and CDR2: MRHNA and SNTAGT. CDR3 length: 14 amino acids. The CDR3 reads CASSEAGSRSPLHF. CDR3 sequence (DNA): TGTGCCAGCAGTGAGGCCGGGTCGAGGTCACCCCTCCACTTT.

Only one count was recorded for this clone. The chain recombines TRBV4-3 with TRBJ2-1, with TRBD2 matching 10 bases. The V and J ends lost 4 bases and 0 bases, in that order; junction bases with no gene match: 15. CDR3 length: 20 amino acids. CDR1 is LGHNA and CDR2 is YSLEER in the germline V gene. This chain's CDR3 is CASSLLRELAGSSSYNEQFF. CDR3 DNA sequence: TGCGCCAGCAGCCTTTTGAGGGAACTAGCGGGGTCTAGCTCCTACAATGAGCAGTTCTTC.

This chain links TRBV5-4 with TRBJ2-7, with D perhaps TRBD2 (6 bases). Trimming removed 4 bases at V and 1 base at J, with 15 bases between. This CDR3 comprises 15 residues. Germline CDR1 reads SGHNT; CDR2 reads YYREEE (reference sequence). The CDR3 protein is CASSLDRDLSYEQYF. CDR3 DNA sequence: TGTGCCAGCAGCCTGGACCGGGACTTATCCTACGAGCAGTACTTC.

This clone has more than one count but fewer than ten. This chain links TRBV9 with TRBJ2-2; 8 bases match TRBD1. CDR3 length: 15 amino acids. The junction had 2 bases not matched to a gene; V was cut back by 0 bases and J by 4 bases. Germline V gene sequence: CDR1 SGDLS, CDR2 YYNGEE. Here the CDR3 DNA reads TGTGCCAGCAGCGTAGATACAGGGGGCACCGGGGAGCTGTTTTTT. Protein: CASSVDTGGTGELFF.

Here the CDR3 DNA reads TGTGCCAGCAGCTTGGGGGACAACCAAGAGACCCAGTACTTC. Residues: CASSLGDNQETQYF. The rearrangement joins TRBV5-4 to TRBJ2-5; TRBD1 might be the D (6 bases). The germline V gene has CDR1 SGHNT and CDR2 YYREEE (reference sequence). The CDR3 extends over 14 amino acids. V lost 0 bases to trimming and J lost 0 bases, with 6 bases between them. The complete variable domain, with remaining parts taken from reference TRBV5-4 and TRBJ2-5, reads ETGVTQSPTHLIKTRGQQVTLRCSSQSGHNTVSWYQQALGQGPQFIFQYYREEENGRGNFPPRFSGLQFPNYSSELNVNALELDDSALYLCASSLGDNQETQYFGPGTRLLVL.

The chain employs TRBV6-4 and TRBJ2-7; 10 bases map to TRBD2. This CDR3 contains 15 residues. Germline V CDR1 and CDR2: MRHNA, SNTAGT. V trimming: 8 bases; J trimming: 5 bases; junction bases outside the gene matches: 12. The CDR3 loop reads CASPGASGSLNEQYF. The CDR3 DNA is TGTGCCAGCCCGGGCGCTAGCGGGAGCTTGAACGAGCAGTACTTC.

The V and J genes are TRBV27 and TRBJ2-7, with 12 bases identical to TRBD2. Germline V gives CDR1 MNHEY, CDR2 SMNVEV (reference sequence). The V segment lost 5 bases and the J segment 0 bases; nucleotides outside the gene matches: 8. CDR3 length: 17 residues. CDR3 region: CASSIRTSGDRSYEQYF. For the CDR3, the DNA is TGTGCCAGCAGTATCCGGACTAGCGGGGACCGCTCCTACGAGCAGTACTTC.

V usage is TRBV28 and J usage is TRBJ1-2; 8 bases are a match to TRBD1. Trimming removed 3 bases from V and 8 bases from J; junction bases left unmatched: 5. The CDR3 totals 13 residues. CDR1 is MDHEN, CDR2 SYDVKM, per germline. This CDR3 is CASSFRDRHGYTF. The CDR3 region has the DNA TGTGCCAGCAGTTTCCGGGACAGGCACGGCTACACCTTC.

This chain connects TRBV27 to TRBJ2-2, with 11 bases lining up with TRBD2. V gave up 6 bases and J gave up 8 bases; unmatched junction bases: 8. The CDR3 loop spans 15 amino acids. CDR1 is MNHEY and CDR2 is SMNVEV in the germline V gene (reference sequence). CDR3 sequence reads: CASRFSGRATGELFF. For the CDR3, the DNA is TGTGCCAGCAGATTTAGCGGGAGGGCTACGGGGGAGCTGTTTTTT.

CDR3 protein: CASSYLRQASYEQYF. CDR3 nucleotide sequence: TGTGCCAGCAGTTACCTCCGACAGGCCTCCTACGAGCAGTACTTC. This sequence joins TRBV6-5 and TRBJ2-7; TRBD1 might be the D (6 bases). Germline loops: CDR1 MNHEY, CDR2 SVGAGI. CDR3 length: 15 residues. V dropped 2 bases and J dropped 0 bases, with 11 bases sitting between them.

This CDR3 is CASSLARAGYGYTF. CDR3 bases: TGTGCCAGCAGCTTAGCAAGGGCAGGGTATGGCTACACCTTC. The V gene is TRBV7-2, the J gene TRBJ1-2; tentative D call: TRBD1 (5 bases). The CDR3 covers 14 residues. Germline CDR1 and CDR2: SGHTA and FQGNSA. V gave up 0 bases and J gave up 5 bases, with 10 bases separating them.

The CDR3 DNA is TGTGCCAGCAGTACCCCCACGGTCACCGGGGAGCTGTTTTTT. Translated: CASSTPTVTGELFF. The rearrangement uses TRBV6-5 and TRBJ2-2; D gene unclear. V was shortened by 5 bases and J by 4 bases, with 11 bases between the two germline ends. This CDR3 has 14 amino acids. Germline CDR1 MNHEY, CDR2 SVGAGI.